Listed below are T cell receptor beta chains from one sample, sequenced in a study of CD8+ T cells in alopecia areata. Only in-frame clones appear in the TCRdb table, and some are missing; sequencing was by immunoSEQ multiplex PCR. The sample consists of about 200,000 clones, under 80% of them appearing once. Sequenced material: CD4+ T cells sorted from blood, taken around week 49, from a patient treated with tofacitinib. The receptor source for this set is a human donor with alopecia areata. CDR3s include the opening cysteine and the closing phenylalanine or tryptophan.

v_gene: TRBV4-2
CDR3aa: CASSQAGQRGGTDTQYF

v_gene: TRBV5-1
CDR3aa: CASSLTSGIDNEQFF

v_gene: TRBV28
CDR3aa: CASSLTQQTQYF

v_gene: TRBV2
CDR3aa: CASSAGTVNSPLHF

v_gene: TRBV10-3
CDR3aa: CAISDPVLSTDTQYF

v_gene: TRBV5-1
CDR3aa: CASSLETANTEAFF

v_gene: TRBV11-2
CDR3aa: CASSLGRKGGTDTQYF

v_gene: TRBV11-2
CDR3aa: CASSTTSGLSGELFF

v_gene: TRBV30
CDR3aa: CACGQGQRETQYF

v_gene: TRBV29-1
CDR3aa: CSASTGGDNYGYTF

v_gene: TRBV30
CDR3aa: CAWRAGHPLGYTF

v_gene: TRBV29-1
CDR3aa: CSVAEETQYF

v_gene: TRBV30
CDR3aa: CAWSVGRNYNEKLFF

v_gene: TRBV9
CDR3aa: CASSSKTGVNSYNEQFF

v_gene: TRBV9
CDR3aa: CASSVGRLVNEQFF

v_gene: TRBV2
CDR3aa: CASSEAQGYTEAFF

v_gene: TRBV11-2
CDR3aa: CASSLESGSQPQHF

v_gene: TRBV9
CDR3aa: CASSPTAYQETQYF

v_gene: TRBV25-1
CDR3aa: CASSDGGLGNQPQHF

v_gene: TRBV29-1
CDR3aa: CSVGAGKDEQFF

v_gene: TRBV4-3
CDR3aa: CASSQNRWNNIQYF

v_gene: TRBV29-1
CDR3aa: CSHTLLNTEAFF

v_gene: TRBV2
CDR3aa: CASSRRTSTDTQYF

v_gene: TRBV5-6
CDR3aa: CASSSPGTATDTQYF

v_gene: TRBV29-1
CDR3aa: CSVAHTSGNTIYF

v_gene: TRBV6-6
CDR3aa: CASRSGTGVREQYF

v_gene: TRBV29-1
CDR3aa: CSVWRNNEQFF

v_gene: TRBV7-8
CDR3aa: CASSLRQLNSPLHF

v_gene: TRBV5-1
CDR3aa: CASSFLAGGRNEQFF

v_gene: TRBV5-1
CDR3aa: CASSLASRASEAFF

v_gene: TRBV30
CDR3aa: CAWSVTAPNSPLHF

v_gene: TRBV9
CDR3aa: CASSVHSSNTEAFF

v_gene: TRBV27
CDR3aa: CASTEPGSPLHF

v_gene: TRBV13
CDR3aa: CASSLRTGGSYEQYF

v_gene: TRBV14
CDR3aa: CASSQGPQGPYGYTF

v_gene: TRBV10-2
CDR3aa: CASSEPRGVGSLHF

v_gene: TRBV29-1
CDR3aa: CSVEKGLNTEAFF

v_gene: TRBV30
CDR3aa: CAWSATGRAQPQHF

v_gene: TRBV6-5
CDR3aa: CASSRTGTEQYF

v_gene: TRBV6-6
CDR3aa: CASSPDSQGLQYF

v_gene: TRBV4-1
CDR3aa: CASSQDTDEKLFF

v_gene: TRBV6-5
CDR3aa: CASSYSGRIANEQFF

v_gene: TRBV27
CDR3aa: CASSPGKEKLFF

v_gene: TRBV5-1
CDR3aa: CASSLSRGDGYTF

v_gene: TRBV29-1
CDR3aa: CSVVGPTGTQETQYF

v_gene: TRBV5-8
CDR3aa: CASRPEVGDTQYF

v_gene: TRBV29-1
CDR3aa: CSVDAPPGSYGYTF